These T cell receptor beta chains were read from a single sample in a study of Graves' ophthalmopathy and Graves' hyperthyroidism. TCRdb reanalysed the multiplex PCR reads using MiXCR and keeps one entry per CDR3 protein. The table records about 590,000 distinct CDR3 sequences, less than 45% of them present only once. The sequenced sample was peripheral blood or thyroid tissue (not recorded which). The receptors come from an adult man with Graves' hyperthyroidism. The CDR3 runs from the conserved cysteine through the conserved F or W. A D gene is named only where the DNA matches it firmly. Some rows mark clone size as missing; the rest say once, few, many or name a class of expanded clone.

many	TRBD1	TRBV29-1	TRBJ2-5	13	TGCAGCGTTGAGGGACAGGGAAGGGAGACCCAGTACTTC	CSVEGQGRETQYF
many	TRBD2	TRBV20-1	TRBJ2-7	17	TGCAGTGCTAGAGCCCTCGGACTAGCGGGAGGGTACTACGAGCAGTACTTC	CSARALGLAGGYYEQYF
-	-	TRBV29-1	TRBJ1-1	13	TGCAACGTTGCGAGGGCAGGGCCCATTGAAGCTTTCTTT	CNVARAGPIEAFF
many	TRBD1	TRBV2	TRBJ1-1	14	TGTGCCAGCAGTAGGACAGGACTGAACACTGAAGCTTTCTTT	CASSRTGLNTEAFF
few	TRBD2	TRBV2	TRBJ2-2	14	TGTGCCAGCAGACCTAGCGGGAGCGCCGGGGAGCTGTTTTTT	CASRPSGSAGELFF
many	-	TRBV13	TRBJ1-2	12	TGTGCCAGCAGCTTACTCGGCTATGGCTACACCTTC	CASSLLGYGYTF
many	TRBD1	TRBV7-9	TRBJ1-1	14	TGTGCCAGCAGCTCCGGGACAGGGGCCACTGAAGCTTTCTTT	CASSSGTGATEAFF
many	-	TRBV5-6	TRBJ2-7	14	TGTGCCAGCAGCTTGTGGGCGGGTGGACAGAAGCAGTACTTC	CASSLWAGGQKQYF
few	-	TRBV12-3/TRBV12-4	TRBJ2-2	18	TGTGCCAGCAGTCCCTTAAGGGGTACTAGGGGGAACACCGGGGAGCTGTTTTTT	CASSPLRGTRGNTGELFF
many	-	TRBV5-5	TRBJ1-5	16	TGTGCCAGCAGCTTGTGGAGGGCTCTGAGCAATCAGCCCCAGCATTTT	CASSLWRALSNQPQHF
many	-	TRBV15	TRBJ1-5	14	TGTGCCACCAGCAGAGTGACGGCTAATCAGCCCCAGCATTTT	CATSRVTANQPQHF
many	-	TRBV7-8	TRBJ1-2	17	TGTGCCAGCAGCTTAGCGGGACGGGACACCTATGGCTATGGCTACACCTTC	CASSLAGRDTYGYGYTF
-	TRBD2	TRBV4-2	TRBJ2-2	17	TGTGCCAGCAGCCCAGGGACTAGCGGGGGAGTCACCGGGGAGCTGTTTTTT	CASSPGTSGGVTGELFF
-	TRBD1	TRBV11-2	TRBJ1-5	13	TGTGCCAGCAGCCCGGGACAGGGCGAGCCCCAGCATTTT	CASSPGQGEPQHF
many	-	TRBV5-1	TRBJ1-2	15	TGCGCCAGCAGCTTGGAAGGACAGAATACCTATGGCTACACCTTC	CASSLEGQNTYGYTF
few	-	TRBV7-2	TRBJ2-7	14	TGTGCCAGCAGCTTAGAAGGCAGGTTCTACGAGCAGTACTTC	CASSLEGRFYEQYF
-	-	TRBV7-8	TRBJ2-1	19	TGTGCCAGCAGTGAAAACCCCCTAGCCCTAATGGGGTCCTACAATGAGCAGTTCTTC	CASSENPLALMGSYNEQFF
many	TRBD2	TRBV20-1	TRBJ2-7	14	TGCAGTGCTAAAACTAGCGGGGGCTACTACGAGCAGTACTTC	CSAKTSGGYYEQYF
-	-	TRBV7-9	TRBJ1-2	17	TGTGCCAGCAGCTTAGCCCCCCGGGTCGAGGGGTTCCATGGCTACACCTTC	CASSLAPRVEGFHGYTF
-	-	TRBV4-2	TRBJ2-7	16	TGTGCCAGCAGCCAAGATGTCCTAGCGCTGGACTACGAGCAGTACTTC	CASSQDVLALDYEQYF
-	-	TRBV29-1	TRBJ1-1	13	TGCAGTGCGGGCAGGACTAGGGCCACTGAAGCTTTCTTT	CSAGRTRATEAFF
many	TRBD2	TRBV7-3	TRBJ2-2	16	TGTGCCAGCAGCCTCCGAGGACTAGTTAACACCGGGGAGCTGTTTTTT	CASSLRGLVNTGELFF
-	TRBD1	TRBV5-1	TRBJ1-6	15	TGCGCCAGCAGTAGGGACAGTAAATTTTCTTCACCCCTCCACTTT	CASSRDSKFSSPLHF
many	-	TRBV6-1	TRBJ1-6	18	TGTGCCAGCAGTGAAGGGCCCATAGGGGGGAAAGCGCGTTCACCCCTCCACTTT	CASSEGPIGGKARSPLHF
many	-	TRBV19	TRBJ2-2	15	TGTGCCAGTAGTATTAGTTCGGGGTACACCGGGGAGCTGTTTTTT	CASSISSGYTGELFF
-	TRBD1	TRBV11-2	TRBJ2-7	14	TGTGCCAGCAGCTTAGCGGCACAGGGGTGGGAGCAGTACTTC	CASSLAAQGWEQYF
many	-	TRBV10-3	TRBJ2-7	14	TGTGCCATCAGTGAGTCCTCCGTAGGGGGCGAGCAGTACTTC	CAISESSVGGEQYF
many	-	TRBV2	TRBJ2-2	15	TGTGCCAGCAATGAGGACAGCGCGAACACCGGGGAGCTGTTTTTT	CASNEDSANTGELFF
-	TRBD1	TRBV2	TRBJ1-5	17	TGTGCCAGCAGTTCCCGGACAGGGGTTATGAGCAATCAGCCCCAGCATTTT	CASSSRTGVMSNQPQHF
many	-	TRBV10-1	TRBJ1-2	13	TGCGCCAGCAGCCCTGTCCCCAACTATGGCTACACCTTC	CASSPVPNYGYTF
-	-	TRBV29-1	TRBJ1-2	13	TGCAGCAGTGAACGCGGGATCAACTATGGCTACACCTTC	CSSERGINYGYTF
-	TRBD2	TRBV7-9	TRBJ2-7	17	TGTGCCAGCAGCTTAGCCGCGGGACTAGCGGGACCCTACGAGCAGTACTTC	CASSLAAGLAGPYEQYF
once	-	TRBV7-2	TRBJ1-2	13	TGTGCCAGCAAGAGGAGGGATCAAGAAGGCTACACCTTC	CASKRRDQEGYTF
-	-	TRBV29-1	TRBJ1-1	11	TGCAGCACCAAGACGAACACTGAAGCTTTCTTT	CSTKTNTEAFF
few	TRBD1	TRBV24-1	TRBJ2-2	16	TGTGCCACCAGTGGACGGGACAGGGAGAACACCGGGGAGCTGTTTTTT	CATSGRDRENTGELFF
-	-	TRBV9	TRBJ2-2	14	TGTGCCAGCAGAGGGGGACTCAACACCGGGGGGCTGTTTTTT	CASRGGLNTGGLFF
many	-	TRBV6-5	TRBJ1-2	13	TGTGCCAGCGGAAGGTCCGGGAGCTATGGCTACACCTTC	CASGRSGSYGYTF
few	-	TRBV2	TRBJ2-7	14	TGTGCCAGCAGTTTACTAGGGCCGAATTACGAGCAGTACTTC	CASSLLGPNYEQYF
-	TRBD1	TRBV7-9	TRBJ1-1	21	TGTGCCAGCAGCTTAGCCGGAGGCCGGCCGGGACAGGGCGTCATGAACACTGAAGCTTTCTTT	CASSLAGGRPGQGVMNTEAFF
many	TRBD1	TRBV5-4	TRBJ2-5	14	TGTGCCAGCAGCGTTAACAGGGGGCAAGAGACCCAGTACTTC	CASSVNRGQETQYF
-	-	TRBV19	TRBJ2-3	14	TGTGCCAGTAGTTCATCATCTAGCACAGATACGCAGTATTTT	CASSSSSSTDTQYF
-	TRBD1	TRBV20-1	TRBJ2-3	15	TGCAGTGCGAGGACAGGGGGAACTAGCACAGATACGCAGTATTTT	CSARTGGTSTDTQYF
-	-	TRBV12-3/TRBV12-4	TRBJ1-5	13	TGTGCCAGCAGAGATCAGCGGGGTCAGCCCCAGCATTTT	CASRDQRGQPQHF
many	TRBD1	TRBV7-8	TRBJ2-7	16	TGTGCCAGCAGCTTAGTAGGGACAGTGAGCTCCTACGAGCAGTACTTC	CASSLVGTVSSYEQYF
few	-	TRBV6-5	TRBJ2-7	13	TGTGCCAGCACCCTCACTAGGGACTACGAGCAGTACTTC	CASTLTRDYEQYF
few	-	TRBV19	TRBJ2-2	14	TGTGCCACCGCGGTACTAGGGAACACCGGGGAGCTGTTTTTT	CATAVLGNTGELFF
-	-	TRBV18	TRBJ1-5	14	TGTGCCAGCTCACCCTCGATTGATAATCAGCCCCAGCATTTT	CASSPSIDNQPQHF
many	-	TRBV7-9	TRBJ2-5	15	TGTGCCAGCAGCCGGCCAGGGGAGACCCAAGAGACCCAGTACTTC	CASSRPGETQETQYF
few	-	TRBV19	TRBJ1-6	15	TGTGCCAGTAGTACTCTACAGGGAAAAAATTCACCCCTCCACTTT	CASSTLQGKNSPLHF
many	TRBD1	TRBV3-1	TRBJ2-7	15	TGTGCCAGCAGCCTAGAGGGGGCGAAAAGCTACGAGCAGTACTTC	CASSLEGAKSYEQYF
many	TRBD2	TRBV10-3	TRBJ2-7	14	TGTGCCATCAGTGAGAACGGGGAGGGAGGGGAGCAGTACTTC	CAISENGEGGEQYF
many	TRBD1	TRBV7-9	TRBJ1-4	15	TGTGCCAGCAGCGAGAGACAGGGGAATAATGAAAAACTGTTTTTT	CASSERQGNNEKLFF
-	TRBD1	TRBV12-3/TRBV12-4	TRBJ1-1	18	TGTGCCAGCACTTCTACTGGGGACAGACTAAAGATGAACACTGGAGCTTTCTTT	CASTSTGDRLKMNTGAFF
many	-	TRBV6-5	TRBJ1-5	15	TGTGCCAGCAGTGGTTTAGGTGGGGTGGGGCAGCCCCAGCATTTT	CASSGLGGVGQPQHF
few	-	TRBV14	TRBJ1-6	16	TGTGCCAGCAGCCAAGTCACCCGGGCCTATAATTCACCCCTCCACTTT	CASSQVTRAYNSPLHF